This TCR beta chain was found in a study of blood T cell repertoires in COVID-19. Across the whole study: Acute and convalescent COVID-19 samples came from the United States, Italy and Spain. Sources were T cells, B-cell-depleted T cells, or PBMCs; the material itself was cDNA or gDNA.

Methods used by the authors: The assay estimated nucleated cells by amplifying reference gene primers. The repertoire was sequenced with immunoSEQ multiplex PCR; TCRdb's copy has only in-frame clones and lacks some. Clone size and the V and J calls come from that table; the DNA yielded D and trimming. The data show about 170,000 clones, around 81% seen once. The CDR3 runs to 15 residues. Germline V CDR1 and CDR2: LGHDT, YNNKEL (reference sequence). V dropped 2 bases and J dropped 6; count of bases not matched to a gene: 7. The chain couples TRBV3-1 (or the pseudogene TRBV3-2) to TRBJ1-1, with 9 positions matching TRBD1. What was sequenced was peripheral blood. The sequence was collected from a human donor with acute or convalescent COVID-19. The donor label of this sample is uncertain. CDR3 nucleotide sequence: TGTGCCAGCAGCCAAACACAGGGGGCGGACGCTGAAGCTTTCTTT. Translating gives CASSQTQGADAEAFF.